The present TCR beta chain was sequenced within a study of cytomegalovirus exposure and HLA in healthy donors. Across the study: The roughly 670 first-cohort repertoires shared a platform with the approximately 120 validation repertoires, as reported in a later analysis.

Germline CDR1 reads MDHEN; CDR2 reads SYDVKM. Trimming cost V 8 bases and J 7 bases; bases outside gene matches: 12. This CDR3 is 14 amino acids long. This clone was found once. The antigen remains undetermined. Separate from the approximately 720-subject first cohort, the 120-subject validation cohort was the one that the donors belonged to. Study-level findings and limits: The classifier was said to identify cytomegalovirus status with high specificity and sensitivity. The study put some 160 TCR beta chains on its list as cytomegalovirus-associated.

The protocol was immunoSEQ multiplex PCR, while the TCRdb copy is restricted to in-frame clones and leaves out a portion. The profile shows tens of thousands of clones, about 93% of them singletons. Sequencing used PBMCs. The gene calls are TRBV28 and TRBJ1-2; 8 nucleotides line up with TRBD1. The sequence was collected from a woman aged 18-29 years in good health and CMV-seropositive. The CDR3 sequence is CASARGLSPLGYTF. The CDR3 nucleotides read TGTGCCAGCGCCAGGGGGCTATCCCCCCTTGGCTACACCTTC.